This TCR beta chain was documented in a study of radiotherapy plus CTLA-4 blockade in lung cancer. Study in general: With 25% to 40% of patients having disease control, objective responses were seen in approximately 18%. Study conclusions and caveats: Radiotherapy plus ipilimumab was followed by expansion in blood of tumor-derived TCR clones.

About this clone itself: The antigen is undetermined.

Clones were read by immunoSEQ multiplex PCR, and TCRdb kept only the in-frame ones, dropping some. The data show roughly 66,000 clones, with about four fifths seen just once and about 4.2% held by the top ten. With ipilimumab providing CTLA-4 blockade, focal radiation was administered to patients who had chemo-refractory metastatic non-small-cell lung cancer. CDR3 length: 14 residues. The V and J ends lost 4 bases and 4 bases, in that order; junction bases with no gene match: 4. Germline CDR1 is SGHNT and CDR2 is YENEEA. The chain uses TRBV11-3 and TRBJ2-1, with TRBD1 matching over 7 bases. This specimen consisted of peripheral blood, obtained from a patient treated with radiotherapy plus ipilimumab. The receptor's source is a human donor with non-small cell lung cancer who had a partial response to radiotherapy plus ipilimumab. In DNA, the CDR3 is TGTGCCAGCAGCTCCACAGGGGCTTACAATGAGCAGTTCTTC. Translating it yields CASSSTGAYNEQFF.